What follows is one T cell receptor beta chain and its context. The entry originates in a study of blood T cell repertoires in COVID-19. Study at large: Samples representing acute and convalescent COVID-19 were sourced from the United States, Italy and Spain. Sources were T cells, B-cell-depleted T cells, or PBMCs; the material itself was cDNA or gDNA.

Sequencing used immunoSEQ multiplex PCR; TCRdb keeps in-frame clones, though not all of them. The sample consists of under 30,000 clones, about nine tenths of them appearing once. CDR1 is KGHSH, CDR2 LQKENI, per germline. After removal of 6 bases from V and 5 bases from J, the junction contained 13 bases not matched to a gene. CDR3 length: 17 residues. The V gene is TRBV18, the J gene TRBJ2-2, with 9 bases aligning to TRBD1. The clonotype comes from a man in his fifties or sixties with active COVID-19. The sequenced sample was peripheral blood. The CDR3: CASSPGTGSGLTGELFF. For the CDR3, the DNA is TGTGCCAGCTCCCCGGGGACAGGGTCTGGATTGACCGGGGAGCTGTTTTTT.